This section outlines one T cell receptor beta chain sequence together with its context. Its antigen is not identified. This sample stems from a study of T cell responses to AZD1222 COVID-19 vaccine. This CDR3 region has 13 residues. The V end lost 3 bases, the J end lost 7 bases, and 11 bases lay between the germline ends. The germline V gene encodes CDR1 SGHKS and CDR2 YYEKEE (reference sequence). Produced via immunoSEQ multiplex PCR; TCRdb's table is partial and in-frame only. The sample includes about 140,000 clones, almost 90% seen only once; the top ten take approximately 3.4%. Findings of the study overall: There were repertoire samples only from the period after the peak T cell response.

This sample comprised peripheral blood, obtained on day 0 of AZD1222 vaccination. The chain joins TRBV5-5 to TRBJ1-5; D ambiguous. This receptor was identified in an adult in good health. CDR3 DNA: TGTGCCAGCAGCTCCAACATAGGCCAGCCCCAGCATTTT. Amino acids: CASSSNIGQPQHF. The entire variable domain, with the rest obtained from reference TRBV5-5 and TRBJ1-5, is as follows: DAGVTQSPTHLIKTRGQQVTLRCSPISGHKSVSWYQQVLGQGPQFIFQYYEKEERGRGNFPDRFSARQFPNYSSELNVNALLLGDSALYLCASSSNIGQPQHFGDGTRLSIL.